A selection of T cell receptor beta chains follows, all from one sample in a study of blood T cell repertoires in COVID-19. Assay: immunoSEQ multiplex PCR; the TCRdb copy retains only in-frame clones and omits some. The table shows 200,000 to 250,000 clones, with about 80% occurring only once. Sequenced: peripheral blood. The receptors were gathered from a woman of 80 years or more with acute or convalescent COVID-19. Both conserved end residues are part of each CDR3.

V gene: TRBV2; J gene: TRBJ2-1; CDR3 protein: CASSGPRSGEQFF
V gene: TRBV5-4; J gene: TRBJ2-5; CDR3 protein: CASSLGTGEETQYF
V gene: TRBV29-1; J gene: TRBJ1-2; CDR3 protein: CSALLGGSSRGYTF
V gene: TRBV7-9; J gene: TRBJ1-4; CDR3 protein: CASSRGGNEKLFF
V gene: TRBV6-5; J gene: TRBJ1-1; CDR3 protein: CASTSTGYTEAFF
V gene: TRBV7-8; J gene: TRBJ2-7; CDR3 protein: CASSLDRAEQYF
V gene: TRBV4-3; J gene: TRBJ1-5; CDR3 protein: CASSQEAGQPQHF
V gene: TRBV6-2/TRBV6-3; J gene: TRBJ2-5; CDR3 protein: CASSYAGADSETQYF
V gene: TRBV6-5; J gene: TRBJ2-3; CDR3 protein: CASSPGSDTQYF
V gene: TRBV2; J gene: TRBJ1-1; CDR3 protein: CASGTQGFTAFF
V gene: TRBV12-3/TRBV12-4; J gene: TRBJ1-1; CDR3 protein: CASSSDRNTEAFF
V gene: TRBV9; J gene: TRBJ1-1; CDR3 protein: CASSVAVGNTEAFF
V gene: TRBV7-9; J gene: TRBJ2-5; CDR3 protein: CASSRRLAGGQETQYF
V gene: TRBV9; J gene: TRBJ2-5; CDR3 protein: CASSVVGGGRETQYF
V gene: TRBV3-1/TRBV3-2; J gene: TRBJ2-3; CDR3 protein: CASSQGLAGGPYTQYF
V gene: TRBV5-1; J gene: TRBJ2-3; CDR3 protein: CASSLELAGPTDTQYF
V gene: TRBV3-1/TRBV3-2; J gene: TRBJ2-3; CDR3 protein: CASSQASGESTDTQYF
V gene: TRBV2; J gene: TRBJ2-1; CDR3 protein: CASSKSTSGGNNEQFF
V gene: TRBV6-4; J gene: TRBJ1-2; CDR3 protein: CASSGRPGDEGYGYTF
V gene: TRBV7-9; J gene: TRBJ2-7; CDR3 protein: CASSLAGHRDSTYEQYF
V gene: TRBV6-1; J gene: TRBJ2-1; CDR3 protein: CASSEAIGRASGGEQFF
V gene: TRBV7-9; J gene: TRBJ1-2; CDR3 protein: CASSLQGLDGYTF
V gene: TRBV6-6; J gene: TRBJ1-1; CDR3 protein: CASSSRQGVDTEAFF
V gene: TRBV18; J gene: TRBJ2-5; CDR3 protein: CASSSQVAGETQYF
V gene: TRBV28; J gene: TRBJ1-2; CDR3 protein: CASSLNYGYTF
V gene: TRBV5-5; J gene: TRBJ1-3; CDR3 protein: CASRKTGAGNTIYF
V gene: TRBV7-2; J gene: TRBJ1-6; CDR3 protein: CASSSPEDFSPLHF
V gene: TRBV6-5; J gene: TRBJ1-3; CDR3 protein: CASFLRGTGNTIYF
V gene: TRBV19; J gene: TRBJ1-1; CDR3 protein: CASYPLTGKVTEAFF
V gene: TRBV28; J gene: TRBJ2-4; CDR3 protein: CASRTTSENIQYF
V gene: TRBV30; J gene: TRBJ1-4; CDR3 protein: CACTGLTGEKLFF
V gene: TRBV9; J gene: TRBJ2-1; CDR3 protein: CASSVEQNEQFF
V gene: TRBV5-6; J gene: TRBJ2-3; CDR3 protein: CASSLTIGGRGTDTQYF
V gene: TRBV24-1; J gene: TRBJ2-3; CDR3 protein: CATSAWEAGGDTQYF
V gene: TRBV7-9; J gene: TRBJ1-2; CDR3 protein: CASSLAPRGYTF
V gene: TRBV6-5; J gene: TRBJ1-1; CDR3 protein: CASSQVRDTEAFF
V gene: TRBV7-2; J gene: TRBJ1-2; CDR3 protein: CASSLAQGRDHGYTF
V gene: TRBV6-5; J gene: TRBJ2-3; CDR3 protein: CASSLNRGSTDTQYF
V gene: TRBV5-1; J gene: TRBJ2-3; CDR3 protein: CASSLDQGGVDTQYF
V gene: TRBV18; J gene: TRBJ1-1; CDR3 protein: CASSQGLNTEAFF
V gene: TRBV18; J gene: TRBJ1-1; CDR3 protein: CASSQTRQAEAFF
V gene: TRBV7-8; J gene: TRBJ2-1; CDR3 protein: CASSFDRAGEQFF
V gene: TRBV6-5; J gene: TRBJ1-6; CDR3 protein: CASSYSRQGGGALHF
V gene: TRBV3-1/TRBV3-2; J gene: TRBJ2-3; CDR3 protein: CASSPLTGDTQYF
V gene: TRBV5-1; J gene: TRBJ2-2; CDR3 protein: CASSSTRQNIGELFF
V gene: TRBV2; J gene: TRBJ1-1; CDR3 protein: CASSETLIARARAFF